A selection of T cell receptor beta chains follows, all from one sample in a study of cytomegalovirus exposure and HLA in healthy donors. Clones were read by immunoSEQ multiplex PCR, and TCRdb kept only the in-frame ones, dropping some. The sample yields around 130,000 clones, about three quarters seen once. The sample was PBMCs. The receptors were gathered from a woman aged 60-75 years in good health and CMV-seropositive. The CDR3 runs from the conserved cysteine through the conserved F or W. D genes are given only for firm matches. Not every row has a clone size; where given, it reads once, few, many or a size class.

V gene: TRBV27
D gene: NA
clone size: NA
J gene: TRBJ1-5
CDR3 protein: CASSSTGQPQHF
CDR3 DNA: TGTGCCAGCAGTTCCACAGGACAGCCCCAGCATTTT

V gene: TRBV7-3
D gene: NA
clone size: NA
J gene: TRBJ2-5
CDR3 protein: CASSSERGETQYF
CDR3 DNA: TGTGCCAGCAGCTCCGAGCGCGGAGAGACCCAGTACTTC

V gene: TRBV5-1
D gene: TRBD2
clone size: NA
J gene: TRBJ2-7
CDR3 protein: CASSLVVSGVPYEQYF
CDR3 DNA: TGCGCCAGCAGCTTGGTTGTTAGCGGGGTACCCTACGAGCAGTACTTC

V gene: TRBV12-5
D gene: TRBD1
clone size: NA
J gene: TRBJ1-1
CDR3 protein: CASGPPTGGVNTEAFF
CDR3 DNA: TGTGCTAGTGGTCCCCCTACAGGGGGCGTAAACACTGAAGCTTTCTTT

V gene: TRBV19
D gene: NA
clone size: NA
J gene: TRBJ2-7
CDR3 protein: CASSPPGVTYEQYF
CDR3 DNA: TGTGCCAGTAGTCCCCCCGGAGTTACCTACGAGCAGTACTTC

V gene: TRBV5-1
D gene: TRBD1
clone size: NA
J gene: TRBJ2-7
CDR3 protein: CASSPQMGTGGYEQYF
CDR3 DNA: TGCGCCAGCAGCCCCCAAATGGGGACAGGGGGATACGAGCAGTACTTC

V gene: TRBV9
D gene: TRBD1
clone size: NA
J gene: TRBJ1-5
CDR3 protein: CASSVGQGWNQPQHF
CDR3 DNA: TGTGCCAGCAGCGTAGGACAGGGATGGAATCAGCCCCAGCATTTT

V gene: TRBV7-9
D gene: NA
clone size: NA
J gene: TRBJ1-6
CDR3 protein: CASSLGPPVLLHF
CDR3 DNA: TGTGCCAGCAGCTTGGGCCCACCGGTCCTCCTCCACTTT

V gene: TRBV7-8
D gene: TRBD2
clone size: NA
J gene: TRBJ2-2
CDR3 protein: CASSLVGVAGGTGELFF
CDR3 DNA: TGTGCCAGCAGCTTAGTGGGCGTTGCGGGGGGAACCGGGGAGCTGTTTTTT

V gene: TRBV29-1
D gene: NA
clone size: once
J gene: TRBJ2-2
CDR3 protein: CSAQGLGGELFF
CDR3 DNA: TGCAGCGCCCAGGGACTTGGCGGGGAGCTGTTTTTT

V gene: TRBV5-1
D gene: TRBD1
clone size: NA
J gene: TRBJ1-2
CDR3 protein: CASSGTGGTYGYTF
CDR3 DNA: TGCGCCAGCAGTGGAACAGGGGGCACCTATGGCTACACCTTC

V gene: TRBV27
D gene: TRBD1
clone size: NA
J gene: TRBJ1-5
CDR3 protein: CASSMTGGGVGRPQHF
CDR3 DNA: TGTGCCAGCAGCATGACAGGGGGGGGCGTTGGGAGGCCCCAGCATTTT

V gene: TRBV4-1
D gene: TRBD1
clone size: NA
J gene: TRBJ1-2
CDR3 protein: CASIGTGGGGYTF
CDR3 DNA: TGCGCCAGCATAGGCACAGGGGGCGGTGGCTACACCTTC

V gene: TRBV6-1
D gene: NA
clone size: NA
J gene: TRBJ1-2
CDR3 protein: CASSELAGYGGYTF
CDR3 DNA: TGTGCCAGCAGTGAATTAGCGGGGTACGGTGGCTACACCTTC

V gene: TRBV27
D gene: TRBD1
clone size: NA
J gene: TRBJ1-1
CDR3 protein: CASTFGQGTEAFF
CDR3 DNA: TGTGCCAGCACCTTCGGACAGGGCACTGAAGCTTTCTTT

V gene: TRBV29-1
D gene: NA
clone size: few
J gene: TRBJ1-2
CDR3 protein: CSVESNYGYTF
CDR3 DNA: TGCAGCGTCGAGAGCAACTATGGCTACACCTTC

V gene: TRBV27
D gene: NA
clone size: NA
J gene: TRBJ2-3
CDR3 protein: CASSFRMGPTDTQYF
CDR3 DNA: TGTGCCAGCAGTTTCCGGATGGGCCCCACAGATACGCAGTATTTT

V gene: TRBV11-2
D gene: NA
clone size: NA
J gene: TRBJ1-2
CDR3 protein: CASSLVDTGHYGYTF
CDR3 DNA: TGTGCCAGCAGCTTAGTCGACACAGGACACTATGGCTACACCTTC

V gene: TRBV7-2
D gene: NA
clone size: few
J gene: TRBJ2-2
CDR3 protein: CASAGASNTGELFF
CDR3 DNA: TGTGCCAGCGCTGGGGCCTCTAACACCGGGGAGCTGTTTTTT